This TCR beta chain was identified in a study of blood T cell repertoires in COVID-19 (TCRdb year 2020). As for the study more broadly: The collaborator samples originated in the United States, Italy and Spain and spanned the acute and convalescent phases of COVID-19. Nearly every sample came with metadata listing a de-identified subject ID, COVID-19 status, age in years and sex. Deeply sampled blood TCRbeta repertoires from subjects exposed to, actively infected with, or recovered from COVID-19 were included in the dataset. HLA class I and class II types, where available, came from metadata supplied by the sample provider rather than from assay-based typing. The repertoires were released in a freely available public database meant as a resource for research on the immune response to SARS-CoV-2. The prospective study material was composed of cDNA or gDNA derived from T cells, B-cell-depleted T cells, or PBMCs. The samples were drawn from two sources: the first 160 participants of the ongoing ImmuneRACE study, and 950 to 1,500 subjects contributed by 6 global collaborators. Results the study describes overall, beyond this receptor: The amount of clinical and demographic metadata varied by source and participant and was provided uncurated.

A second Seattle source provided samples from volunteer blood donors who had recovered from COVID-19. The collaborating institutions used their own protocols to collect whole blood in K2EDTA tubes. For TCRbeta analysis, collaborator samples were shipped as frozen whole blood, as isolated PBMCs, or as DNA extracted from either sample type. TCRbeta CDR3 regions were amplified from genomic DNA by means of the immunoSEQ Assay, a bias-controlled multiplex PCR. The published analysis was carried out like this. The number of nucleated cells in each sample was estimated from the amplification of reference gene primers within the assay. To quantify the absolute abundance of each unique TCRbeta CDR3 rearrangement, sequence reads were collapsed and filtered. Productive Simpson clonality was computed per sample as the square root of Simpson's diversity index over productive rearrangements. TCRdb carries this immuneACCESS record with in-frame sequences only. Its versions omit some clonotypes, under half of them owing to an unresolved V gene in the studies checked, with the rest unexplained. V, J and clone size are taken as reported in that table, and D and trimming were inferred from the DNA itself. The sample yields a few hundred thousand clones; about 88% were counted once. The ten most abundant clones make up less than 5% of the sample.

A remark on this clone: The antigen it recognizes is unknown. No quality values exist for individual bases; no much larger clone is one base distant.

The CDR3 spans 14 residues, from the cysteine through the phenylalanine. CDR3 DNA only is kept here, 42 bases in frame from base 1. The germline V gene provides CDR1 SGHRS and CDR2 YFSETQ. V and J are truncated by 9 bases and 5 bases respectively, leaving an intervening sequence of 18 bases. Sequencing was performed on peripheral blood. The sequence came from a man between 60 and 75 years old who had recovered from COVID-19. This receptor chain uses TRBV5-1 and TRBJ2-1, with TRBD2 as a weak D call on 6 bases. The CDR3 region reads CATQVGGGDNEQFF. The bases read TGCGCCACCCAAGTGGGGGGTGGCGACAATGAGCAGTTCTTC.